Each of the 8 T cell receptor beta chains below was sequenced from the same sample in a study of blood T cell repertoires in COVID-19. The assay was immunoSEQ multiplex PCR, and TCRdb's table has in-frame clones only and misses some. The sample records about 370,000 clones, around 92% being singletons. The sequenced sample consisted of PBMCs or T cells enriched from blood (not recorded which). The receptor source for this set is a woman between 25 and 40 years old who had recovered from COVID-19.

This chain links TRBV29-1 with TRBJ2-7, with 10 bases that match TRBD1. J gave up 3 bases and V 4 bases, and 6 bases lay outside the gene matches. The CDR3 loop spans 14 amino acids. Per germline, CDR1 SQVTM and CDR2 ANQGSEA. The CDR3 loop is CSVATGGWNYEQYF. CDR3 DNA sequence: TGCAGCGTTGCGACAGGGGGCTGGAACTACGAGCAGTACTTC.

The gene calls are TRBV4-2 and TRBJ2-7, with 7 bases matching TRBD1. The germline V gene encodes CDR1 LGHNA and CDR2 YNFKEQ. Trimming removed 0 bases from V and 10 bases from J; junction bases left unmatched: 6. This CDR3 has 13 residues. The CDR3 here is CASSQEGTEEQYF. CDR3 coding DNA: TGTGCCAGCAGCCAAGAGGGGACAGAAGAACAGTACTTC.

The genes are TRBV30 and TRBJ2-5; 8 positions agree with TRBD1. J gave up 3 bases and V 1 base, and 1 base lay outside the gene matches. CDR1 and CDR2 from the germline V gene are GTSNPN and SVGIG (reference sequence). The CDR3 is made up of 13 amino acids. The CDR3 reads CAWSGTGKETQYF. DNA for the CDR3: TGTGCCTGGAGTGGGACAGGGAAAGAGACCCAGTACTTC. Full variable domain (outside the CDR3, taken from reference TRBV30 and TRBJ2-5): SQTIHQWPATLVQPVGSPLSLECTVEGTSNPNLYWYRQAAGRGLQLLFYSVGIGQISSEVPQNLSASRPQDRQFILSSKKLLLSDSGFYLCAWSGTGKETQYFGPGTRLLVL.

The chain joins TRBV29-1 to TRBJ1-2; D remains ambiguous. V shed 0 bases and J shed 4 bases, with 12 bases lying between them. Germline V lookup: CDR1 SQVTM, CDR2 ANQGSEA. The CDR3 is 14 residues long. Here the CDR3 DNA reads TGCAGCGTTGAAGAGGATCTCGGGGTCTATGGCTACACCTTC. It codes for CSVEEDLGVYGYTF.

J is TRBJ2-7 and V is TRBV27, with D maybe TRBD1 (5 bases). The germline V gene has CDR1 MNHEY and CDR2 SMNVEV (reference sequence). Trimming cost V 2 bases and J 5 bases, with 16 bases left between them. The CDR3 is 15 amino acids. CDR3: CASSLEAAGRDEQYF. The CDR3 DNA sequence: TGTGCCAGCAGTTTAGAGGCCGCAGGGCGTGACGAGCAGTACTTC.

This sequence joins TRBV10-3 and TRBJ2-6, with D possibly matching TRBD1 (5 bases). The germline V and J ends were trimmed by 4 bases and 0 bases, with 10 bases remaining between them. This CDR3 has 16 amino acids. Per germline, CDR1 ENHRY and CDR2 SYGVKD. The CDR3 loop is CAISATGDSGANVLTF. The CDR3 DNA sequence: TGTGCCATCAGTGCAACAGGAGACTCTGGGGCCAACGTCCTGACTTTC.

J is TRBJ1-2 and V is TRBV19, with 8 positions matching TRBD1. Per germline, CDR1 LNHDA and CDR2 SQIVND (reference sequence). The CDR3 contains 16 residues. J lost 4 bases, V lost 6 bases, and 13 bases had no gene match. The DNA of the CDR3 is TGTGCCAGTAGCGGAACCGGACAGGGAGTGTCCTATGGCTACACCTTC. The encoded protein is CASSGTGQGVSYGYTF.

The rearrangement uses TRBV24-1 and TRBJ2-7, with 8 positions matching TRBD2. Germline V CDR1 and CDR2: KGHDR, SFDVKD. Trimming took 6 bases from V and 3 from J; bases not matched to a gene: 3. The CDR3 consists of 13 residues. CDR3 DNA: TGTGCCACCAGTTCGGGGGGGGACTACGAGCAGTACTTC. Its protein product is CATSSGGDYEQYF.